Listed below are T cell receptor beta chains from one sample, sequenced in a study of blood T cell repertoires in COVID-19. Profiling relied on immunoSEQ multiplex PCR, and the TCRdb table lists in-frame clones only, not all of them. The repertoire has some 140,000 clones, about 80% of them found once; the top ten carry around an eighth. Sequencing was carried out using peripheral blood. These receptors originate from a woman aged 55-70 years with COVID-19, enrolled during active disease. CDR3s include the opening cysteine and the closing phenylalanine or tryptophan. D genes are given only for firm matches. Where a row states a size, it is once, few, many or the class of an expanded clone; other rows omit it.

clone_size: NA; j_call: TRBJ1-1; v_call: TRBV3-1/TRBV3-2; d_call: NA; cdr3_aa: CASSQDFSEAFF; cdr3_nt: TGTGCCAGCAGCCAAGACTTCTCTGAAGCTTTCTTT
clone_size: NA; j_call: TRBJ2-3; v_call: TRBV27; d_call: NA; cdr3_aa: CASSFQAPDTQYF; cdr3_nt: TGTGCCAGCAGTTTCCAGGCTCCGGATACGCAGTATTTT
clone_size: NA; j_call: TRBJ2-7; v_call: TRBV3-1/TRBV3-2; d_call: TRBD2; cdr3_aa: CASSQAGGPSYEQYF; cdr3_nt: TGTGCCAGCAGCCAAGCGGGAGGGCCCTCCTACGAGCAGTACTTC
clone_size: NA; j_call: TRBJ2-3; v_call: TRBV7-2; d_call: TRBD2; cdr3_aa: CASSIILAAVTDTQYF; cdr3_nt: TGTGCCAGCAGCATAATACTAGCGGCGGTCACAGATACGCAGTATTTT
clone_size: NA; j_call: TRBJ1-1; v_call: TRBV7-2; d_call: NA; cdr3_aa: CASSLGMGGYEAFF; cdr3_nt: TGTGCCAGCAGCTTAGGCATGGGGGGTTATGAAGCTTTCTTT
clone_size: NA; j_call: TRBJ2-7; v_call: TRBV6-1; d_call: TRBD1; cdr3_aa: CASSESRGRVSYEQYF; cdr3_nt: TGTGCCAGCAGTGAAAGTAGGGGGCGTGTTTCGTACGAGCAGTACTTC
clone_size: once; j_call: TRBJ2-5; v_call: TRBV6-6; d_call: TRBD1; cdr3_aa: CASSPYLPDRGKETQYF; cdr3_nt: TGTGCCAGCAGTCCTTACCTACCTGACAGGGGTAAGGAGACCCAGTACTTC
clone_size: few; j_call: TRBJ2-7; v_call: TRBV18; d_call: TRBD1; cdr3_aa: CASSPTGQGWEQYF; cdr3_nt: TGTGCCAGCTCACCAACGGGACAGGGCTGGGAGCAGTACTTC
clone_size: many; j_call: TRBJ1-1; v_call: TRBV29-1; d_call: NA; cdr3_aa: CSFLQVPEPNTEAFF; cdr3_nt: TGCAGCTTCCTACAGGTCCCAGAACCGAACACTGAAGCTTTCTTT
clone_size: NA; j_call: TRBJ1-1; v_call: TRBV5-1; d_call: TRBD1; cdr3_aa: CASSPGTGTTEAFF; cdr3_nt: TGCGCCAGCAGCCCCGGGACAGGGACCACTGAAGCTTTCTTT
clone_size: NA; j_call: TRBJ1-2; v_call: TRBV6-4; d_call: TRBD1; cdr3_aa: CASSATGGHGYTF; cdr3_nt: TGTGCCAGCAGTGCGACAGGGGGCCATGGCTACACCTTC
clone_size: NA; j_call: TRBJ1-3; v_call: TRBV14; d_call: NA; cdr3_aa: CASSLYPALSGNTIYF; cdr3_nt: TGTGCCAGCAGCCTCTACCCCGCCCTCTCTGGAAACACCATATATTTT
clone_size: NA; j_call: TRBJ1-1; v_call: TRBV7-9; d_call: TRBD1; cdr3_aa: CASRGDRLLRTEAFF; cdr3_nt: TGTGCCAGCAGGGGGGACAGGCTCTTGCGGACTGAAGCTTTCTTT